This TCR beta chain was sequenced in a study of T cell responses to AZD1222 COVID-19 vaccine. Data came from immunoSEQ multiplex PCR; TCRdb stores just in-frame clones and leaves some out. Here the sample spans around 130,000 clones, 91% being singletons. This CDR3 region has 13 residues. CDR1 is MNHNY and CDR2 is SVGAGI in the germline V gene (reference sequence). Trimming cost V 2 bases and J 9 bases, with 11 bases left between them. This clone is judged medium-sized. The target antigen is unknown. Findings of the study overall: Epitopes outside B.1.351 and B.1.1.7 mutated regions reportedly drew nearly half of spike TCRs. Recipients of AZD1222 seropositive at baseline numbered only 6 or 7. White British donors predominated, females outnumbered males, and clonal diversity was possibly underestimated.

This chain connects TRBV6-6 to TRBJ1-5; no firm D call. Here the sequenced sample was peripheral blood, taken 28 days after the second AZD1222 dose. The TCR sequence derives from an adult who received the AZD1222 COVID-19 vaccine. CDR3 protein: CASSYPTPGPQHF. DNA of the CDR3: TGTGCCAGCAGTTACCCCACTCCGGGGCCCCAGCATTTT.